These 4 T cell receptor beta chains were all obtained from the same sample, sequenced in a study of blood T cell repertoires in COVID-19. Using immunoSEQ multiplex PCR, the repertoire was profiled, and TCRdb retains in-frame clones only, with some absent. The sample holds about 86,000 clones, roughly 83% seen once. Sequenced sample: peripheral blood. These receptors all come from an elderly woman with active or convalescent COVID-19.

A single count supports this clone. The chain combines TRBV18 with TRBJ2-2, with TRBD2 identical over 9 bases. Germline V gene data show CDR1 as KGHSH and CDR2 as LQKENI. The CDR3 contains 15 residues. V lost 5 bases and J lost 3; bases outside the gene matches: 4. Here the CDR3 reads CASSTLAGDTGELFF. CDR3 bases: TGTGCCAGCTCAACTTTAGCGGGGGACACCGGGGAGCTGTTTTTT.

The chain joins TRBV7-3 to TRBJ2-5; TRBD2 matches 10 bases. CDR3 size: 16 residues. The junction had 8 bases not matched to a gene; V was cut back by 5 bases and J by 2 bases. Per germline, CDR1 SGHTA and CDR2 FQGTGA. The CDR3 nucleotides are TGTGCCAGCAGCCTTGGGCGAGCGGGAGGGCAAGAGACCCAGTACTTC. This translates into CASSLGRAGGQETQYF. Supplemented by reference TRBV7-3 and TRBJ2-5, the full variable domain reads GAGVSQTPSNKVTEKGKYVELRCDPISGHTALYWYRQSLGQGPEFLIYFQGTGAADDSGLPNDRFFAVRPEGSVSTLKIQRTERGDSAVYLCASSLGRAGGQETQYFGPGTRLLVL.

The chain carries TRBV20-1 and TRBJ1-3, with D perhaps matching TRBD1 (5 bases). The CDR3 runs 13 residues. CDR1 is DFQATT and CDR2 is SNEGSKA in the germline V gene (reference sequence). The V end lost 3 bases, the J end lost 3 bases, and 9 bases lay between the germline ends. CDR3 DNA sequence: TGCAGTGCTAGTTCGGGGGGTGGAAACACCATATATTTT. Protein: CSASSGGGNTIYF.

This clone has only one observation. The V gene is TRBV29-1, the J gene TRBJ2-3; 7 bases align to TRBD2. Germline V gene data show CDR1 as SQVTM and CDR2 as ANQGSEA. Trimming removed 7 bases from V and 4 bases from J; junction bases left unmatched: 20. The CDR3 sequence is 17 residues long. The CDR3 DNA is TGCAGCGCTAAACCCCGCCTGAGCGGGACGAACGCAGATACGCAGTATTTT. The encoded protein is CSAKPRLSGTNADTQYF.